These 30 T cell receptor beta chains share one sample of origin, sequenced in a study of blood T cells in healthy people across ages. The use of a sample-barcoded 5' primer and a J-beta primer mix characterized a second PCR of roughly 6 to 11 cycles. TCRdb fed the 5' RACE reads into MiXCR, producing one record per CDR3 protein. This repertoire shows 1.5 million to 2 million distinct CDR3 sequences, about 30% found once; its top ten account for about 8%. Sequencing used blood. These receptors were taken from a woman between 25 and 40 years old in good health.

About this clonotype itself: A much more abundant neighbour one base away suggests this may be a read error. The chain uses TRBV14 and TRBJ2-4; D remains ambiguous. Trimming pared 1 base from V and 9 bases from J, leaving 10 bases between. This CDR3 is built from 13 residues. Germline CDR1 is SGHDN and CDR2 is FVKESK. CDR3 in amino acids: CASSQVRTAIQYF. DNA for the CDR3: TGTGCCAGCAGCCAAGTGAGGACGGCCATTCAGTACTTC.

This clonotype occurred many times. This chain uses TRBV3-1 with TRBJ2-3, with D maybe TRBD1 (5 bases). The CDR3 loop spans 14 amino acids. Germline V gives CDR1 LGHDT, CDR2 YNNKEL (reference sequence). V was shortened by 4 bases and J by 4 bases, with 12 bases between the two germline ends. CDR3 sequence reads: CASSPRQSADTQYF. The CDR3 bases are TGTGCCAGCAGCCCCCGACAGAGCGCAGATACGCAGTATTTT.

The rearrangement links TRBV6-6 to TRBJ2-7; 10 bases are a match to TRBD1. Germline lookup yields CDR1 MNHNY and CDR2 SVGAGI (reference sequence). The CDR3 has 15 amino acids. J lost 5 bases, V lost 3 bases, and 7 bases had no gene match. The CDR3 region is CASSYRGQGSNEQYF. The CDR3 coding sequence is TGTGCCAGCAGTTATAGGGGACAGGGGTCCAACGAGCAGTACTTC.

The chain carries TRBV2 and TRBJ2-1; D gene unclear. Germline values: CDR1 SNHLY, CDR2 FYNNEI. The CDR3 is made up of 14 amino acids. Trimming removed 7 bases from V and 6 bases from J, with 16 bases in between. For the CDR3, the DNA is TGTGCCAGCAATTTCCTCTCGAGCCCCAATGAGCAGTTCTTC. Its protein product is CASNFLSSPNEQFF.

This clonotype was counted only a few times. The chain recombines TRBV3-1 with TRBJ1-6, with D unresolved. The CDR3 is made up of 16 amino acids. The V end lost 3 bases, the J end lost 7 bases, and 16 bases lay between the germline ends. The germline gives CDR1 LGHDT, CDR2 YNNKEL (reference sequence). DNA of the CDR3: TGTGCCAGCAGCCACACGAAAATGCGCCTCAATTCACCCCTCCACTTT. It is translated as CASSHTKMRLNSPLHF.

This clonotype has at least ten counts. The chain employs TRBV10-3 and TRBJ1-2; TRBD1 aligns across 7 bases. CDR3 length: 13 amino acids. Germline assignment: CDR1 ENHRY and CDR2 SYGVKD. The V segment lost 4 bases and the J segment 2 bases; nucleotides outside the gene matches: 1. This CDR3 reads CAISGDSNYGYTF. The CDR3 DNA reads TGTGCCATCAGTGGGGACAGCAACTATGGCTACACCTTC.

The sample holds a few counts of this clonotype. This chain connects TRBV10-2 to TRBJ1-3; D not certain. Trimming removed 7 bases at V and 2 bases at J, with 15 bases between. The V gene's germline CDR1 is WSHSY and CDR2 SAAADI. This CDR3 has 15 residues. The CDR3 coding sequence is TGCGCCAGCACCTCCAAGAAGGGCGCTGGAAACACCATATATTTT. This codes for CASTSKKGAGNTIYF.

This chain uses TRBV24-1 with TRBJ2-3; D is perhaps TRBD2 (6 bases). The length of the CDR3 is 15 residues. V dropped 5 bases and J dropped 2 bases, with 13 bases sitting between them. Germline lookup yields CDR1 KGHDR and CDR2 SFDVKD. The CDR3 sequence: CATSVTGTVTDTQYF. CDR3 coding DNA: TGTGCCACCAGTGTGACTGGGACTGTCACAGATACGCAGTATTTT.

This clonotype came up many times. The CDR3 here is CASSGQGYEQFF. The DNA of the CDR3 is TGCGCCAGCAGCGGACAGGGCTATGAGCAGTTCTTC. This chain connects TRBV5-1 to TRBJ2-1, with 8 nucleotides matching TRBD1. The CDR3 is 12 residues long. V was clipped by 4 bases and J by 8 bases; unmatched bases: 2. Looked up from germline, CDR1 is SGHRS and CDR2 is YFSETQ. The variable domain in full, completed from reference TRBV5-1 and TRBJ2-1, reads KAGVTQTPRYLIKTRGQQVTLSCSPISGHRSVSWYQQTPGQGLQFLFEYFSETQRNKGNFPGRFSGRQFSNSRSEMNVSTLELGDSALYLCASSGQGYEQFFGPGTRLTVL.

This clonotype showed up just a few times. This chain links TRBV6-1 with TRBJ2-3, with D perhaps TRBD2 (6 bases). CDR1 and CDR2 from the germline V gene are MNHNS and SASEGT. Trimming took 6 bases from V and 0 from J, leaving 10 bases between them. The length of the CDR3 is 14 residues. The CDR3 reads CASRLAPSTDTQYF. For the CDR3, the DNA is TGTGCCAGCAGACTAGCCCCTAGCACAGATACGCAGTATTTT.

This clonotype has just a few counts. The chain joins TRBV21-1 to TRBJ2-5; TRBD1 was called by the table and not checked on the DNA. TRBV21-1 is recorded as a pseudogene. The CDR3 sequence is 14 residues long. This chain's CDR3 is CASSKGQGYGTQYF. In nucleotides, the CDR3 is TGTGCCAGCAGCAAGGGACAGGGGTACGGTACCCAGTACTTC.

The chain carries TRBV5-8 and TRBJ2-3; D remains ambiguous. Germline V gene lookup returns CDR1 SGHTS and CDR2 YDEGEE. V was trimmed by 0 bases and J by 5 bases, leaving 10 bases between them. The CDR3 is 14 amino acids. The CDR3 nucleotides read TGTGCCAGCAGCTTGGTTAGGATGCAAGATACGCAGTATTTT. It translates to CASSLVRMQDTQYF.

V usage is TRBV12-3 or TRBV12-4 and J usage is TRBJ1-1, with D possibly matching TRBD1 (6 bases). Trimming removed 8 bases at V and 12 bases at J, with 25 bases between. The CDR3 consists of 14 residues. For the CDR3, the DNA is TGTGCCAGCTTTAGGCTGGGGGCCGGCACAGAAACTTTCTTT. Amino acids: CASFRLGAGTETFF.

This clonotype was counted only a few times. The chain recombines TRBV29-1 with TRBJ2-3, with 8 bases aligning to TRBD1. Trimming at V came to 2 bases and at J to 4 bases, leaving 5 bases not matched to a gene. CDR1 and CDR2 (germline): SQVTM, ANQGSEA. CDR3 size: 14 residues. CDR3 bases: TGCAGCGTTGAAAGGACAGGGTCCCCAGATACGCAGTATTTT. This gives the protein CSVERTGSPDTQYF.

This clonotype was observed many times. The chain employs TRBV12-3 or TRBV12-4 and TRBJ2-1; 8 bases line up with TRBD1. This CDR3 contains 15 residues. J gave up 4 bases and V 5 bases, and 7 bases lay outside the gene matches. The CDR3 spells CASSRDRGRYNEQFF. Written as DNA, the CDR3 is TGTGCCAGCAGTCGCGACAGGGGACGGTACAATGAGCAGTTCTTC.

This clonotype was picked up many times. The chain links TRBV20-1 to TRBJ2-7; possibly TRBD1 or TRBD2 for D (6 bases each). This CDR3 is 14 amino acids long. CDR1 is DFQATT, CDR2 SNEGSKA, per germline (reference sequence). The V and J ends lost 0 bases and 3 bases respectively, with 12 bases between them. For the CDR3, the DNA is TGCAGTGCTAGAGATCTCAGGGGAGGCTACGAGCAGTACTTC. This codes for CSARDLRGGYEQYF.

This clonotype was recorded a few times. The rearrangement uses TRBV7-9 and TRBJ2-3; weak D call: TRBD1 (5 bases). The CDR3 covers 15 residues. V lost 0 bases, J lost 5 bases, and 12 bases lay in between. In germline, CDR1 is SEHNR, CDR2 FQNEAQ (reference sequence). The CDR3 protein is CASSLARQGQDTQYF. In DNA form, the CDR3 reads TGTGCCAGCAGCTTAGCGCGGCAGGGTCAAGATACGCAGTATTTT.

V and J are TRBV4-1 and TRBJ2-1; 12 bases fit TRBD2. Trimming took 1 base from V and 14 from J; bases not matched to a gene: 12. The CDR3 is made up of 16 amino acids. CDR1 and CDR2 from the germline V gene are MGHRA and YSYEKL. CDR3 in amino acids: CASSQAFPSGGARKFF. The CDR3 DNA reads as TGCGCCAGCAGCCAAGCCTTTCCTAGCGGGGGGGCAAGAAAGTTCTTC.

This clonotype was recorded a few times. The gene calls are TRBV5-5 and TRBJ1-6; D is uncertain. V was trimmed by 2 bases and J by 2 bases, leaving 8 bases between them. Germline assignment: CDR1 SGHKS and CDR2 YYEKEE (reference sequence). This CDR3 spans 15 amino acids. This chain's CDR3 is CASSLRFAYNSPLHF. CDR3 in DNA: TGTGCCAGCAGCTTAAGGTTTGCCTATAATTCACCCCTCCACTTT.

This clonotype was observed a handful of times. The CDR3 region is CASSPTADLRLEQYF. The CDR3, as DNA: TGTGCCAGCTCACCGACGGCGGATCTAAGGCTCGAGCAGTACTTC. The chain carries TRBV18 and TRBJ2-7; no clear D gene. Germline V gives CDR1 KGHSH, CDR2 LQKENI. Trimming left V 3 bases short and J 6 bases short, with 18 bases between. The CDR3 length is 15 residues.

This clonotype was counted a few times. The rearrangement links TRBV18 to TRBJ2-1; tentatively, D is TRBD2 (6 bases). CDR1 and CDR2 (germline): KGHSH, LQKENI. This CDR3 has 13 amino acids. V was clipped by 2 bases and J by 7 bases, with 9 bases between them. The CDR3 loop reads CASSPSSVNEQFF. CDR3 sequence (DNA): TGTGCCAGCTCACCATCTAGCGTAAATGAGCAGTTCTTC.

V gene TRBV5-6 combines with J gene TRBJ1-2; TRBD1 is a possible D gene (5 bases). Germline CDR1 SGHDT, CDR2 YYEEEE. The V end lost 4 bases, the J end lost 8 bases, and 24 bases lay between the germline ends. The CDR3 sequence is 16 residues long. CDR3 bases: TGTGCCAGCAGCGCCATCGCCCCGGGGGGGTCTTTCGGCTACACCTTC. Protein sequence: CASSAIAPGGSFGYTF.

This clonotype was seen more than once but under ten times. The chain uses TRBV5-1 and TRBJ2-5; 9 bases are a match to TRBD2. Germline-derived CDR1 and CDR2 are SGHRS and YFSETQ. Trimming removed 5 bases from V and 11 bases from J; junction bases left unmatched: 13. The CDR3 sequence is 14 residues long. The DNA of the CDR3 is TGCGCCAGCAGGAATTACGCCAGCGGGGGGAAGCAGTACTTC. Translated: CASRNYASGGKQYF.

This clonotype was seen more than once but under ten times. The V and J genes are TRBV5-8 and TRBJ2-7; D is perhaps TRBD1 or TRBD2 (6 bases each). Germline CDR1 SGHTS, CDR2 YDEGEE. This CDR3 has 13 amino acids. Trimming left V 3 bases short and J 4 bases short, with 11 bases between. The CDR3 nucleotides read TGTGCCAGCAGCTGGATAGGGGGGTACGAGCAGTACTTC. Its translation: CASSWIGGYEQYF.

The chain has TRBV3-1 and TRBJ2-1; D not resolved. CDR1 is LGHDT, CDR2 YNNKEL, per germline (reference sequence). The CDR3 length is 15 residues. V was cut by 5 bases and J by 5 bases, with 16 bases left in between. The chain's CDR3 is CASSSHQDGDNEQFF. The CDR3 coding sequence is TGTGCCAGCAGCTCGCATCAGGATGGGGACAATGAGCAGTTCTTC.

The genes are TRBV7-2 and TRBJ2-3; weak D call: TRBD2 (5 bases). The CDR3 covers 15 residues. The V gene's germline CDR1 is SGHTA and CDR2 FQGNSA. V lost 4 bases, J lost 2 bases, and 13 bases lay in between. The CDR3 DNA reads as TGTGCCAGCAGCTCCCGGCCGGGAATCACAGATACGCAGTATTTT. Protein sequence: CASSSRPGITDTQYF.

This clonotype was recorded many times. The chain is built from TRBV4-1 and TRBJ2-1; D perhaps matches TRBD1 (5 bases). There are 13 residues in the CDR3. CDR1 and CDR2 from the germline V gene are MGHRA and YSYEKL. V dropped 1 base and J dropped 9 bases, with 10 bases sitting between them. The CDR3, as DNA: TGCGCCAGCAGCCAAGTACAGGCTGGTGAGCAGTTCTTC. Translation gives CASSQVQAGEQFF.

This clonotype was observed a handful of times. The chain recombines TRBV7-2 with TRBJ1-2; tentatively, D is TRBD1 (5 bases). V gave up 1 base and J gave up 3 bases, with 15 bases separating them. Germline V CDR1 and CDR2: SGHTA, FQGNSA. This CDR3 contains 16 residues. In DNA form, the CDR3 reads TGTGCCAGCAGCTTAGTACGTCTGGGCAGGGACTATGGCTACACCTTC. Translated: CASSLVRLGRDYGYTF.

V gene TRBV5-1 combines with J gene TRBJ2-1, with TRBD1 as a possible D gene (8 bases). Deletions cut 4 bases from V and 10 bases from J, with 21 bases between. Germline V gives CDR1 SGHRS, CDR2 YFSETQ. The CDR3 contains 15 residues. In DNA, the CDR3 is TGCGCCAGCAGCCCCTCGGGGGGACAGGAGGGCGAGCAGTTCTTC. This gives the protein CASSPSGGQEGEQFF.

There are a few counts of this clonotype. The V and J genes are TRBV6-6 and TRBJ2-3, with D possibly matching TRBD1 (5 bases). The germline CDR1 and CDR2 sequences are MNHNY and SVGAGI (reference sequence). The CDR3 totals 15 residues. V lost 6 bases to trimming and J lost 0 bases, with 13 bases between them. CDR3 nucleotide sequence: TGTGCCAGCAGCTCCGACAGACCTAGCACAGATACGCAGTATTTT. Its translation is CASSSDRPSTDTQYF.